This TCR beta chain was retrieved from a study of radiotherapy plus CTLA-4 blockade in lung cancer. V lost 4 bases, J lost 5 bases, and 17 bases lay in between. CDR1 is SGHTA and CDR2 is FQGNSA in the germline V gene. The CDR3 extends over 15 amino acids. Here immunoSEQ multiplex PCR was the method, and the copy in TCRdb shows in-frame clones only, minus some. Here the sample spans tens of thousands of clones, roughly 88% being singletons. Sequenced here: peripheral blood, sampled from a patient treated with radiotherapy plus ipilimumab. This clonotype was obtained from a human donor with non-small cell lung cancer whose response to radiotherapy plus ipilimumab could not be evaluated. The V gene is TRBV7-2, the J gene TRBJ1-2; D uncertain. The CDR3 DNA reads as TGTGCCAGCAGCTACTGGTCCTTCGAGGCTTATGGCTACACCTTC. It encodes CASSYWSFEAYGYTF.